This T cell receptor (beta chain) came from a study of T-cell memory formation after mild COVID-19. Study findings and constraints: In pre-infection memory, a portion of responding clones appeared, which suggested that cross-reactive memory joined.

TCRdb reprocessed the 5' RACE reads via MiXCR and lists one record per CDR3 protein. Among 190,000 or so distinct CDR3 sequences listed, about 22% were seen once. The CDR3 sequence is 19 residues long. J was trimmed by 2 bases and V by 3 bases; bases with no gene match: 16. Germline CDR1 SGHAT, CDR2 FQNNGV. This clonotype was counted between two and nine times. The antigen is not known. V and J are TRBV11-2 and TRBJ2-7; TRBD2 matches 10 bases. This receptor was identified in an adult woman who had mild COVID-19 (a few samples of this study predate the infection). Cell type and time point are not known. Sequenced input: PBMCs or a T cell subset sorted from them (not recorded which). The CDR3 DNA sequence: TGTGCCAGCAGCTTCATGTTGTACCGAGCGGGAGGGATGGCCTACGAGCAGTACTTC. As protein: CASSFMLYRAGGMAYEQYF. Variable domain in full (rest from reference TRBV11-2 and TRBJ2-7): EAGVAQSPRYKIIEKRQSVAFWCNPISGHATLYWYQQILGQGPKLLIQFQNNGVVDDSQLPKDRFSAERLKGVDSTLKIQPAKLEDSAVYLCASSFMLYRAGGMAYEQYFGPGTRLTVT.